This is a list of T cell receptor beta chains from one sample in a study of blood T cell repertoires in COVID-19. The data were produced by immunoSEQ multiplex PCR, yet TCRdb's version contains in-frame clones alone and is incomplete. The sample includes around 230,000 clones, approximately 84% of them seen just once. The sample taken for sequencing was PBMCs or T cells enriched from blood (not recorded which). These TCRs come from a man aged 35 to 55 who had recovered from COVID-19. CDR3s include the opening cysteine and the closing phenylalanine or tryptophan. The D gene is left open where the match is weak. Clone sizes are given selectively: once, few, many, or a class where the clone is expanded.

-,-,TRBJ1-4,TRBV4-3,CASSQEGGLNEKLFF,TGCGCCAGCAGCCAAGAGGGGGGGCTTAATGAAAAACTGTTTTTT
-,TRBD2,TRBJ2-5,TRBV7-3,CASSRTSGRIETQYF,TGTGCCAGCAGCCGGACTAGCGGGAGAATTGAGACCCAGTACTTC
-,TRBD2,TRBJ2-1,TRBV5-4,CASSRRVAGGNEQFF,TGTGCCAGCAGCAGACGCGTAGCGGGGGGCAATGAGCAGTTCTTC
-,-,TRBJ2-5,TRBV15,CATSYPGVEETQYF,TGTGCCACCAGCTATCCAGGGGTGGAGGAGACCCAGTACTTC
-,-,TRBJ2-1,TRBV3-1/TRBV3-2,CASSQEAGLAESLFF,TGTGCCAGCAGCCAAGAGGCGGGTCTAGCCGAAAGTTTGTTCTTC
few,-,TRBJ1-1,TRBV11-2,CASSPERGAEAFF,TGTGCCAGCAGCCCCGAGCGGGGGGCTGAAGCTTTCTTT
-,-,TRBJ2-7,TRBV27,CASSAFEGHLTYEQYF,TGTGCCAGCAGTGCGTTTGAAGGACACCTTACCTACGAGCAGTACTTC
-,TRBD2,TRBJ2-1,TRBV7-2,CASSSSSGGNEQFF,TGTGCCAGCAGCTCTTCTAGCGGGGGGAATGAGCAGTTCTTC
few,-,TRBJ1-3,TRBV18,CASSQTREEGTIYF,TGTGCCAGCTCCCAAACACGGGAGGAAGGCACCATATATTTT
-,TRBD1,TRBJ1-2,TRBV3-1/TRBV3-2,CASSQVDRVGYGYTF,TGTGCCAGCAGCCAAGTGGACAGGGTAGGGTATGGCTACACCTTC
-,TRBD1,TRBJ1-1,TRBV25-1,CASSHPLETGGKAFF,TGTGCCAGCAGTCACCCTCTGGAGACAGGGGGGAAAGCTTTCTTT
few,TRBD1,TRBJ1-1,TRBV28,CASSSGGEGNTEAFF,TGTGCCAGCAGTTCAGGGGGCGAGGGCAACACTGAAGCTTTCTTT
-,-,TRBJ1-3,TRBV7-2,CASSLQAPSGNTIYF,TGTGCCAGCAGCTTACAGGCCCCCTCTGGAAACACCATATATTTT
once,-,TRBJ2-7,TRBV3-1/TRBV3-2,CASRGDFSYEQYF,TGTGCCAGCAGAGGGGACTTCTCCTACGAGCAGTACTTC
-,TRBD1,TRBJ1-6,TRBV27,CASSLPQGAGRNSPLHF,TGTGCCAGCAGTTTACCCCAGGGGGCGGGTAGGAATTCACCCCTCCACTTT
-,-,TRBJ1-6,TRBV6-1,CASSASDSSSSYNSPLHF,TGTGCCAGCAGTGCCTCGGACAGTTCAAGCTCCTATAATTCACCCCTCCACTTT
-,-,TRBJ1-2,TRBV28,CASSLLGVGANYGYTF,TGTGCCAGCAGCCTCCTAGGGGTTGGAGCTAACTATGGCTACACCTTC
-,TRBD2,TRBJ2-1,TRBV5-1,CASSPGLAGAMYNEQFF,TGCGCCAGCAGCCCGGGACTAGCGGGGGCGATGTACAATGAGCAGTTCTTC
few,-,TRBJ2-7,TRBV10-3,CAISGRQDDEQYF,TGTGCCATCAGTGGGAGACAGGATGACGAGCAGTACTTC
-,-,TRBJ2-7,TRBV6-2/TRBV6-3,CASSYSRTEPSYEQYF,TGTGCCAGCAGTTACTCTAGGACAGAGCCATCCTACGAGCAGTACTTC
-,-,TRBJ1-5,TRBV7-2,CASSPGNQPQHF,TGTGCCAGCAGCCCGGGCAATCAGCCCCAGCATTTT
-,TRBD2,TRBJ2-3,TRBV24-1,CATSDSSGAGDTQYF,TGTGCCACCAGTGATTCCAGCGGGGCGGGAGATACGCAGTATTTT
-,TRBD1,TRBJ1-1,TRBV19,CASSISGTGDTEAFF,TGTGCCAGTAGTATAAGTGGGACAGGGGACACTGAAGCTTTCTTT
-,TRBD2,TRBJ2-3,TRBV4-2,CASSPVKPDSGGAADTQYF,TGTGCCAGCAGCCCAGTTAAGCCGGATAGCGGGGGGGCTGCAGATACGCAGTATTTT
-,-,TRBJ1-1,TRBV7-2,CASKGAGTTIVTEAFF,TGTGCCAGCAAAGGGGCGGGGACGACAATAGTCACTGAAGCTTTCTTT
-,-,TRBJ1-1,TRBV11-2,CASSFTGSDTEAFF,TGTGCCAGCAGCTTTACAGGGTCAGACACTGAAGCTTTCTTT
many,-,TRBJ1-3,TRBV2,CASAGYTGNTIYF,TGTGCTAGCGCGGGGTACACTGGAAACACCATATATTTT
-,-,TRBJ2-7,TRBV5-1,CACRREYEQYF,TGCGCTTGCCGGAGGGAATACGAGCAATACTTC
-,-,TRBJ2-7,TRBV27,CASSLSLLSYEQYF,TGTGCCAGCAGTTTATCTCTCCTCTCCTACGAGCAGTACTTC
-,TRBD1,TRBJ1-2,TRBV3-1/TRBV3-2,CASSQEAIMRDRHYGYTF,TGTGCCAGCAGCCAAGAGGCAATTATGCGGGACAGACACTATGGCTACACCTTC
-,TRBD1,TRBJ1-2,TRBV5-6,CASSRLGQFYGYTF,TGTGCCAGCAGCCGGCTGGGACAGTTCTATGGCTACACCTTC
-,TRBD1,TRBJ2-7,TRBV12-3/TRBV12-4,CASTGDSYEQYF,TGTGCCAGCACCGGGGACAGCTACGAGCAGTACTTC
-,-,TRBJ2-6,TRBV6-1,CASSESSWANVLTF,TGTGCCAGCAGTGAATCCTCTTGGGCCAACGTCCTGACTTTC
-,-,TRBJ2-2,TRBV7-3,CASSRLGNTGELFF,TGTGCCAGCAGCCGACTAGGGAATACCGGGGAGCTGTTTTTT
-,-,TRBJ1-5,TRBV4-2,CASSQDKIEYSNQPQHF,TGTGCCAGCAGCCAAGATAAAATAGAGTATAGCAATCAGCCCCAGCATTTT
-,TRBD1,TRBJ2-5,TRBV5-1,CASSYRDRGLQETQYF,TGCGCCAGCAGCTACCGGGACAGGGGGCTACAAGAGACCCAGTACTTC
-,TRBD2,TRBJ2-2,TRBV6-4,CATRKRAGAGELFF,TGTGCCACCCGGAAAAGGGCGGGGGCCGGGGAGCTGTTTTTT
-,-,TRBJ2-4,TRBV6-5,CASTPGGLAKNIQYF,TGTGCCAGCACACCTGGGGGACTAGCCAAAAACATTCAGTACTTC
-,-,TRBJ1-2,TRBV28,CASSFSGYNYGYTF,TGTGCCAGCAGTTTTTCAGGGTATAACTATGGCTACACCTTC
-,TRBD1,TRBJ2-7,TRBV5-6,CASSFGPGNRGEQYF,TGTGCCAGCAGCTTTGGGCCCGGAAACAGGGGCGAGCAGTACTTC
-,TRBD2,TRBJ2-7,TRBV27,CASSFSGGGSEQYF,TGTGCCAGCAGTTTCTCCGGGGGGGGCTCCGAGCAGTACTTC
-,-,TRBJ1-2,TRBV3-1/TRBV3-2,CASSPWPPYYGYTF,TGTGCCAGCAGCCCTTGGCCTCCCTACTATGGCTACACCTTC
-,TRBD2,TRBJ2-3,TRBV7-9,CASTLGPLAGDTDTQYF,TGTGCCAGCACCTTGGGGCCACTAGCGGGGGACACAGATACGCAGTATTTT
once,-,TRBJ1-1,TRBV18,CASSLMGLNTEAFF,TGTGCCAGCTCATTAATGGGCCTCAACACTGAAGCTTTCTTT
-,-,TRBJ2-1,TRBV4-3,CASSQAFTGIYNEQFF,TGCGCCAGCAGCCAAGCGTTCACAGGGATTTACAATGAGCAGTTCTTC